A selection of T cell receptor beta chains follows, all from one sample in a study of control samples from healthy donors and cancer patients. Libraries were prepared by immunoSEQ multiplex PCR; TCRdb keeps only in-frame clonotypes and omits some of them. The table shows about 12,000 clones, with less than 95% occurring only once. Source material: PBMCs. The receptors come from a man aged 65 to 79 with head and neck cancer. The CDR3 runs from the conserved cysteine through the conserved F or W. D genes are given only for firm matches.

j_gene: TRBJ2-4; v_gene: TRBV29-1; d_gene: .; CDR3aa: CSVYEGGGAKNIQYF; CDR3nt: TGCAGCGTTTACGAAGGGGGGGGAGCCAAAAACATTCAGTACTTC
j_gene: TRBJ2-1; v_gene: TRBV5-1; d_gene: .; CDR3aa: CASSFGTAAGEQFF; CDR3nt: TGCGCCAGCAGCTTTGGGACCGCGGCGGGTGAGCAGTTCTTC
j_gene: TRBJ1-5; v_gene: TRBV6-5; d_gene: .; CDR3aa: CASIMAGRGNQPQHF; CDR3nt: TGTGCCAGCATTATGGCGGGGAGGGGCAATCAGCCCCAGCATTTT
j_gene: TRBJ2-3; v_gene: TRBV5-4; d_gene: TRBD2; CDR3aa: CASSLAGGAGDTQYF; CDR3nt: TGTGCCAGCAGCTTGGCGGGGGGGGCCGGAGATACGCAGTATTTT
j_gene: TRBJ1-3; v_gene: TRBV28; d_gene: .; CDR3aa: CASSLWRAQGGNTIYF; CDR3nt: TGTGCCAGCAGTTTATGGCGCGCGCAGGGTGGAAACACCATATATTTT
j_gene: TRBJ1-5; v_gene: TRBV4-1; d_gene: TRBD1; CDR3aa: CASSHTGQGSNQPQHF; CDR3nt: TGCGCCAGCAGCCACACGGGACAGGGTAGCAATCAGCCCCAGCATTTT
j_gene: TRBJ2-3; v_gene: TRBV15; d_gene: .; CDR3aa: CATSSGGLRTDTQYF; CDR3nt: TGTGCCACCAGCAGTGGCGGACTACGCACAGATACGCAGTATTTT
j_gene: TRBJ2-5; v_gene: TRBV18; d_gene: TRBD1; CDR3aa: CASSAGTGGVETQYF; CDR3nt: TGTGCCAGCTCGGCCGGGACAGGGGGCGTGGAGACCCAGTACTTC
j_gene: TRBJ1-1; v_gene: TRBV11-2; d_gene: .; CDR3aa: CASSLLNTEAFF; CDR3nt: TGTGCCAGCAGCTTATTGAACACTGAAGCTTTCTTT
j_gene: TRBJ2-3; v_gene: TRBV7-9; d_gene: TRBD1; CDR3aa: CASRPPFRWTGNTDTQYF; CDR3nt: TGTGCCAGCAGACCACCCTTTAGGTGGACAGGGAACACAGATACGCAGTATTTT
j_gene: TRBJ1-5; v_gene: TRBV19; d_gene: .; CDR3aa: CASTPWGGRNQPQHF; CDR3nt: TGTGCCAGTACCCCCTGGGGGGGACGCAATCAGCCCCAGCATTTT
j_gene: TRBJ2-3; v_gene: TRBV10-1; d_gene: .; CDR3aa: CASSEGRNTDTQYF; CDR3nt: TGCGCCAGCAGTGAGGGAAGGAACACAGATACGCAGTATTTT
j_gene: TRBJ1-2; v_gene: TRBV27; d_gene: TRBD1; CDR3aa: CASRERDSLYGYTF; CDR3nt: TGTGCCAGCAGAGAACGGGACAGCCTGTATGGCTACACCTTC
j_gene: TRBJ2-2; v_gene: TRBV6-5; d_gene: .; CDR3aa: CASSYGGNRAGELFF; CDR3nt: TGTGCCAGCAGTTACGGGGGGAATAGGGCCGGGGAGCTGTTTTTT
j_gene: TRBJ2-5; v_gene: TRBV7-9; d_gene: .; CDR3aa: CASSSSGVQETQYF; CDR3nt: TGTGCCAGCAGCTCCTCCGGGGTCCAAGAGACCCAGTACTTC
j_gene: TRBJ2-7; v_gene: TRBV6-6; d_gene: TRBD1; CDR3aa: CASLGQGTPYEQYF; CDR3nt: TGTGCCAGCCTCGGACAGGGTACTCCCTACGAGCAGTACTTC
j_gene: TRBJ2-1; v_gene: TRBV11-2; d_gene: TRBD1; CDR3aa: CASSLYTGALTYNEQFF; CDR3nt: TGTGCCAGCAGCTTATATACAGGGGCCCTAACCTACAATGAGCAGTTCTTC
j_gene: TRBJ1-2; v_gene: TRBV3-1/TRBV3-2; d_gene: TRBD1; CDR3aa: CASSQDRGNGYTF; CDR3nt: TGTGCCAGCAGCCAGGACAGGGGTAATGGCTACACCTTC
j_gene: TRBJ1-5; v_gene: TRBV4-1; d_gene: TRBD1; CDR3aa: CASSQLGQAQPQHF; CDR3nt: TGCGCCAGCAGCCAACTCGGACAGGCTCAGCCCCAGCATTTT
j_gene: TRBJ1-5; v_gene: TRBV2; d_gene: .; CDR3aa: CASSDPGRNNQPQHF; CDR3nt: TGTGCCAGCAGCGATCCGGGACGGAACAATCAGCCCCAGCATTTT
j_gene: TRBJ1-6; v_gene: TRBV15; d_gene: TRBD1; CDR3aa: CATSGADRNYNSPLHF; CDR3nt: TGTGCCACCAGCGGTGCGGACAGGAACTATAATTCACCCCTCCACTTT
j_gene: TRBJ2-7; v_gene: TRBV10-2; d_gene: TRBD2; CDR3aa: CASRLLAGADYEQYF; CDR3nt: TGCGCCAGCAGGTTACTAGCGGGAGCCGATTACGAGCAGTACTTC
j_gene: TRBJ2-6; v_gene: TRBV19; d_gene: .; CDR3aa: CASKGVGSSISGANVLTF; CDR3nt: TGTGCCAGTAAAGGGGTGGGTTCCTCCATCTCTGGGGCCAACGTCCTGACTTTC
j_gene: TRBJ1-4; v_gene: TRBV19; d_gene: TRBD1; CDR3aa: CASRGRDRVGEKLFF; CDR3nt: TGTGCCAGCCGAGGCAGGGACAGGGTAGGCGAAAAACTGTTTTTT